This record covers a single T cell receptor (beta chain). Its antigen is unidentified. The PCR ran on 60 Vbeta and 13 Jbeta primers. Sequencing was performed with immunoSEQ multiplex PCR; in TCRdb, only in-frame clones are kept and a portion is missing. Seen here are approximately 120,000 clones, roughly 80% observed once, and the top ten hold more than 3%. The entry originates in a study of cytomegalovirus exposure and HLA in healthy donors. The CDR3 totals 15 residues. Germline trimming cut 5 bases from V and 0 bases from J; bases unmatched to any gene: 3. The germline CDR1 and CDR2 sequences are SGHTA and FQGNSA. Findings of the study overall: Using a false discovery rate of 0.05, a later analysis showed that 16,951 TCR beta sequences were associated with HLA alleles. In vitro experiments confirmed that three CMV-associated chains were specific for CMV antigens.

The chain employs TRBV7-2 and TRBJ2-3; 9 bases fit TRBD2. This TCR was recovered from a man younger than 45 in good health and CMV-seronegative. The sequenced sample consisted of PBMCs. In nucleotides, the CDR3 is TGTGCCAGCAGCCCTAGCGGGATTAGCACAGATACGCAGTATTTT. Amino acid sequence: CASSPSGISTDTQYF.